One sample yielded the 2 T cell receptor delta chains listed below, sequenced in a study of Vδ1+ human thymocytes. Study outcomes and limitations: Thymic TRG and TRD repertoires appeared highly polyclonal.

Their antigen targets remain unknown. Sequences come from RNA converted to cDNA by reverse transcription. CDR3 amplicons came from multiplex PCR with pooled V-gene forward and constant-region reverse primers. With CATT, TCRdb re-called clones from the multiplex PCR reads. The sample has roughly 25,000 delta-chain clones, approximately 7% seen once. The sequenced sample consisted of Vdelta1+ gamma-delta thymocytes from the thymus. Sample subset: FACS-sorted CD3+ TCRalphabeta- TCRVdelta1+ TCRVdelta2- thymocytes. These receptors all stem from a girl in the first two years of life who had congenital heart surgery.

V is TRDV1 and J is TRDJ1; 12 nucleotides align to TRDD3. J lost 7 bases, V lost 2 bases, and 11 bases had no gene match. CDR3 length: 17 amino acids. The germline V gene encodes CDR1 TSWWSYY and CDR2 QGS. The CDR3 region has the DNA TGTGCTCTTGGGGAAGGTATGTCCCTGGGGGATACGGCTAAACTCATCTTT. It translates to CALGEGMSLGDTAKLIF.

This clone was observed a few times. The chain carries TRDV1 and TRDJ1; 8 bases fit TRDD3. The junction had 23 bases not matched to a gene; V was cut back by 5 bases and J by 3 bases. There are 20 residues in the CDR3. Germline CDR1 reads TSWWSYY; CDR2 reads QGS. CDR3 in amino acids: CALGPQMNSWGTPVPDKLIF. The CDR3 DNA sequence: TGTGCTCTTGGGCCCCAAATGAATTCCTGGGGGACCCCGGTCCCCGATAAACTCATCTTT.